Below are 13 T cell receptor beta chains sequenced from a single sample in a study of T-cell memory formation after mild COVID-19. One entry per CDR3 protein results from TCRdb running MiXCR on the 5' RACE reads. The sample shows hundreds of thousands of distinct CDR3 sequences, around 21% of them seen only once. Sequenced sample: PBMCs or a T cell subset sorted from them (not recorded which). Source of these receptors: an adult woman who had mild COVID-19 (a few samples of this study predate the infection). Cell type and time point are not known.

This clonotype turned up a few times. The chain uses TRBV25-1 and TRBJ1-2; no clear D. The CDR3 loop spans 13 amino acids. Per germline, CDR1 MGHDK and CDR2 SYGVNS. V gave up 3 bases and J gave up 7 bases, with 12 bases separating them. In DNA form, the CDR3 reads TGTGCCAGCAGTGATCTGGGTCATTCTGGCTACACCTTC. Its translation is CASSDLGHSGYTF.

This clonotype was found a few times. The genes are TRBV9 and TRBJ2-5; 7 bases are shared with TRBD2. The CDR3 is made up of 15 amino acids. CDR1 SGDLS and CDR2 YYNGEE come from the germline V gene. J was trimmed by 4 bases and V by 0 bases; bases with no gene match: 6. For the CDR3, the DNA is TGTGCCAGCAGCGTAGCGTCCAGGGAGGGAGAGACCCAGTACTTC. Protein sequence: CASSVASREGETQYF.

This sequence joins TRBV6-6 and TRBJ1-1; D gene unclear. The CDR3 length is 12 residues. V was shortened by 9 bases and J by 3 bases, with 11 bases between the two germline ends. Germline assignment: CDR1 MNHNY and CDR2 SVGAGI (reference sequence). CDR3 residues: CASLLRDTEAFF. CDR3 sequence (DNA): TGTGCCAGTCTACTCCGGGACACTGAAGCTTTCTTT.

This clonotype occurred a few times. This CDR3 is CATSARDNSPLHF. CDR3 sequence (DNA): TGTGCCACCAGTGCCAGGGATAATTCACCCCTCCACTTT. The V gene is TRBV24-1, the J gene TRBJ1-6, with a tentative D call TRBD1 (5 bases). The V end was cut by 5 bases, the J end by 5 bases, with 6 bases between. The CDR3 is 13 residues long. Germline V gene lookup returns CDR1 KGHDR and CDR2 SFDVKD.

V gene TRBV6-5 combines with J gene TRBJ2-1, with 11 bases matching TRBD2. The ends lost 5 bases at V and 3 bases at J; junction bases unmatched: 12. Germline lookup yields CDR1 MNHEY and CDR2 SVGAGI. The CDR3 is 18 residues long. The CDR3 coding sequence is TGTGCCAGCAGTAGCGACCTTCTAGCGGGAGGAAGCTACAATGAGCAGTTCTTC. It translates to CASSSDLLAGGSYNEQFF.

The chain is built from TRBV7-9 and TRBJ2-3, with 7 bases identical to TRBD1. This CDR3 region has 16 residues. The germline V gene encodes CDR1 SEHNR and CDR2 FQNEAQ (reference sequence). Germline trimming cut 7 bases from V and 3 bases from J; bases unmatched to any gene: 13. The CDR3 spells CASTLGGDRVTDTQYF. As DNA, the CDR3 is TGTGCCAGCACCCTAGGAGGTGACAGGGTGACAGATACGCAGTATTTT.

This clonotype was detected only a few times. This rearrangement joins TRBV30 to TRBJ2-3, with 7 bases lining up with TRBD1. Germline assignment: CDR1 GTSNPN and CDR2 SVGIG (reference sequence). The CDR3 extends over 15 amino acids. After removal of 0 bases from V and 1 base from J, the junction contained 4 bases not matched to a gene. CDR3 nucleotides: TGTGCCTGGAGTGTACACACAGGGGGCACAGATACGCAGTATTTT. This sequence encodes CAWSVHTGGTDTQYF.

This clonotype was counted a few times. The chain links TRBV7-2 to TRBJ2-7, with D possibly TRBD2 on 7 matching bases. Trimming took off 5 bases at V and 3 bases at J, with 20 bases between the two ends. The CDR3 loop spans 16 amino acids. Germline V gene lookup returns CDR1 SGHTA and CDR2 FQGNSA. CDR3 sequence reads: CASSNLLRGLNYEQYF. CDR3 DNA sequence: TGTGCCAGCAGCAACCTTTTGCGGGGGCTCAACTACGAGCAGTACTTC.

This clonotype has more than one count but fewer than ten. This chain's CDR3 is CASSHRTVNTEAFF. Here the CDR3 DNA reads TGCGCCAGCAGCCATCGGACAGTGAACACTGAAGCTTTCTTT. The genes are TRBV4-3 and TRBJ1-1, with D perhaps matching TRBD1 (6 bases). CDR1 is LGHNA and CDR2 is YSLEER in the germline V gene. The CDR3 extends over 14 amino acids. The ends were cut back, 3 bases at V and 0 bases at J, with 8 bases in the middle.

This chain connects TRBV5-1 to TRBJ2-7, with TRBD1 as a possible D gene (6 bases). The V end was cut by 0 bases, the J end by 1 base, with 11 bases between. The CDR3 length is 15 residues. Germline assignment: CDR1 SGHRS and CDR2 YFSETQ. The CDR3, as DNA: TGCGCCAGCAGCTTGGTCCCGGGACAATCCTACGAGCAGTACTTC. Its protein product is CASSLVPGQSYEQYF.

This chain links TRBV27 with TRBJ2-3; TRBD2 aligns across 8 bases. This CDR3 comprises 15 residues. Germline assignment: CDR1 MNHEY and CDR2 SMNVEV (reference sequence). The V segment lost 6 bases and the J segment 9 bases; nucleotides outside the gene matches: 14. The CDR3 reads CASSAGSGVVRTQYF. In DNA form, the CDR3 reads TGTGCCAGCAGCGCCGGTAGCGGGGTCGTCCGAACGCAGTATTTT.

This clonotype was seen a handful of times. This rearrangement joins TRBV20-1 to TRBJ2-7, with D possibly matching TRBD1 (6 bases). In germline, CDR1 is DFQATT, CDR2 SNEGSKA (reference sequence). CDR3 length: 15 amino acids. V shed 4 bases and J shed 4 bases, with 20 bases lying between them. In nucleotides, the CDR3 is TGCAGTGCTACTCCCCCCGACAGGTTGAGGTACGAGCAGTACTTC. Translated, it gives CSATPPDRLRYEQYF.

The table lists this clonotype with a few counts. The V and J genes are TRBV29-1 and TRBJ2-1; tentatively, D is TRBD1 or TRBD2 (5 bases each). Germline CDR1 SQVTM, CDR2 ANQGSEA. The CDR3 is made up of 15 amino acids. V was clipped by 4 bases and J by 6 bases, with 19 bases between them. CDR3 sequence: CSVGGTSGGPNEQFF. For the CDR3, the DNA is TGCAGCGTTGGTGGGACCAGCGGAGGCCCCAATGAGCAGTTCTTC.